This is a list of T cell receptor beta chains from one sample in a study of CXCR3-negative and CXCR3-positive naive CD8 T cells. TCRdb re-called the 5' RACE reads and catalogs CDR3 proteins one per entry, DNA excluded. The repertoire table contains 95,000 to 100,000 distinct CDR3 sequences. Sequencing used naive CXCR3+ CD8+ T cells from blood. The receptors stem from a human donor in good health. Some clones in this sample may be carry-over from other donors' samples. The CDR3 runs from the conserved cysteine through the conserved F or W.

CDR3	V	J
CASSSQRVEQYF	TRBV13	TRBJ2-7
CASSTLPGQYEKLFF	TRBV6-5	TRBJ1-4
CSVEVTGFTYEQYF	TRBV29-1	TRBJ2-7
CASSNPPHEQYF	TRBV27	TRBJ2-7
CSARDNRDYRTGELFF	TRBV20-1	TRBJ2-2
CASSLTTGTGYGYTF	TRBV7-3	TRBJ1-2
CASSDRLAGGETQYF	TRBV9	TRBJ2-5
CASRDRGLHEQYF	TRBV6-2/TRBV6-3	TRBJ2-7
CATSPTSGGGTGELFF	TRBV15	TRBJ2-2
CSVEQGVGGYEQYF	TRBV29-1	TRBJ2-7
CASSSQGHVSGDPQETQYF	TRBV7-9	TRBJ2-5
CSAEGTGGKDEQYF	TRBV29-1	TRBJ2-7
CASGERLAGGYNEQFF	TRBV7-8	TRBJ2-1
CASSLHEISYGYTF	TRBV7-9	TRBJ1-2
CASSRIGTETYEQYF	TRBV4-1	TRBJ2-7
CASSTDSGRSYEQYF	TRBV19	TRBJ2-7
CAWSPGGLAYEQYF	TRBV30	TRBJ2-7
CASSYSSGANTGELFF	TRBV6-5	TRBJ2-2
CASSLFGGAPNEQFF	TRBV7-3	TRBJ2-1
CAISEPTMNTEAFF	TRBV10-3	TRBJ1-1
CASSEATRGGQPQHF	TRBV2	TRBJ1-5
CASSLDWPTDTQYF	TRBV5-6	TRBJ2-3
CATSGGTGMTEAFF	TRBV15	TRBJ1-1
CASSYEGGGTEAFF	TRBV6-2/TRBV6-3	TRBJ1-1
CASSGRDGGDKNIQYF	TRBV9	TRBJ2-4
CASSLAPVGNQPQHF	TRBV5-1	TRBJ1-5
CASSLALARGRELFF	TRBV7-8	TRBJ2-2
CASSTRGASTDTQYF	TRBV7-8	TRBJ2-3
CASSQDLRDTQYF	TRBV6-2/TRBV6-3	TRBJ2-3
CASSLDGTGSYNSPLHF	TRBV5-1	TRBJ1-6
CASSEWAGWQETQYF	TRBV6-1	TRBJ2-5
CASTPTGVDTEAFF	TRBV19	TRBJ1-1
CASSTTSGRGDNEQFF	TRBV11-3	TRBJ2-1
CASSQEDSSGTEAFF	TRBV4-2	TRBJ1-1
CSVEQGGLNTRELFF	TRBV29-1	TRBJ2-2
CASSYSGTSSYNEQFF	TRBV6-5	TRBJ2-1
CSARGTRLTGELFF	TRBV20-1	TRBJ2-2
CASSPGLNYNEQFF	TRBV13	TRBJ2-1
CASRGGGYTDTQYF	TRBV7-9	TRBJ2-3
CASEGTGDYEQYF	TRBV2	TRBJ2-7
CASSPLAGAADTQYF	TRBV6-6	TRBJ2-3
CASSAGGPGELFF	TRBV6-5	TRBJ2-2
CASSLPSGTPSSFDTEAFF	TRBV7-6	TRBJ1-1
CASSPNHEQFF	TRBV18	TRBJ2-1
CASSLGTGPYNEQFF	TRBV7-3	TRBJ2-1
CASSSGQGNSPLHF	TRBV7-6	TRBJ1-6
CASSLTSYNEQFF	TRBV16	TRBJ2-1
CSAPGTYYEQYF	TRBV20-1	TRBJ2-7
CASSSQGISTEAFF	TRBV5-4	TRBJ1-1
CASSLRRGGSYNEQFF	TRBV12-3/TRBV12-4	TRBJ2-1
CASSLYSFGLAGSDNEQFF	TRBV4-3	TRBJ2-1
CSVEDRVAAGGEYEQYF	TRBV29-1	TRBJ2-7
CATPRWDTGELFF	TRBV2	TRBJ2-2
CASSYDLAGYANEQFF	TRBV6-6	TRBJ2-1
CAIRTGDLASRTQYF	TRBV10-3	TRBJ2-5
CSEGSSSYNEQFF	TRBV29-1	TRBJ2-1